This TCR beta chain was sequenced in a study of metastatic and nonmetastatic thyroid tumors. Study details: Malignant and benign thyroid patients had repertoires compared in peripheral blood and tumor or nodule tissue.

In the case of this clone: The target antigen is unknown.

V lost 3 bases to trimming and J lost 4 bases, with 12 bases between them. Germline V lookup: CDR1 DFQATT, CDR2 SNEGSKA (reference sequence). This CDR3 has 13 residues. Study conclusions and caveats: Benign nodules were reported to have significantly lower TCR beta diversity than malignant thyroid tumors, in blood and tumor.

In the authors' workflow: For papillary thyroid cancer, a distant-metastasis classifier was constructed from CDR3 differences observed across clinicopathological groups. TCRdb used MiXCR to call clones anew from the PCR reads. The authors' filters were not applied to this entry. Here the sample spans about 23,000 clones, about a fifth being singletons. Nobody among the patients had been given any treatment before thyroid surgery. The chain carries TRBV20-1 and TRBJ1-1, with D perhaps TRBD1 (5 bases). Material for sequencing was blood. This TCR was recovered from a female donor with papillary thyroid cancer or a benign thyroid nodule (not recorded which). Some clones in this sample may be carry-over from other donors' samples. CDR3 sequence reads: CSASCWGGTEAFF. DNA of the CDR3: TGCAGTGCTAGCTGTTGGGGCGGCACTGAAGCTTTCTTT.